This TCR beta chain was recovered during a study of blood T cell repertoires in COVID-19. Symptom resolution, clearance, or two negative PCRs marked donors in Cohort 3 as recovered. This table comes from immunoSEQ multiplex PCR, and its TCRdb copy is limited to in-frame clones, with some not included. The sample lists 180,000 or so clones, about 80% occurring once. There are 16 residues in the CDR3. Trimming shortened V by 0 bases and J by 2 bases, and 15 bases separated the two germline ends. Germline CDR1 reads SGHRS; CDR2 reads YFSETQ. The clonotype comes from a man in his fifties who had recovered from COVID-19. Sequencing input: PBMCs or T cells enriched from blood (not recorded which). This rearrangement joins TRBV5-1 to TRBJ2-7; D is ambiguous. CDR3 nucleotide sequence: TGCGCCAGCAGCTTGGCGGCCACCTTAGCCGCCTACGAGCAGTACTTC. Amino acids: CASSLAATLAAYEQYF. The full variable domain, in which reference TRBV5-1 and TRBJ2-7 provide the parts outside the CDR3, is KAGVTQTPRYLIKTRGQQVTLSCSPISGHRSVSWYQQTPGQGLQFLFEYFSETQRNKGNFPGRFSGRQFSNSRSEMNVSTLELGDSALYLCASSLAATLAAYEQYFGPGTRLTVT.